Below are 23 T cell receptor beta chains sequenced from a single sample in a study of CXCR3-negative and CXCR3-positive naive CD8 T cells. Study-wide findings and caveats: Against CXCR3-negative naive cells, CXCR3-positive naive cells showed more hydrophobic TRB CDR3s.

5' RACE that incorporated UMI labels was used to prepare the TRB cDNA libraries. TCRdb reprocessed the 5' RACE reads; each CDR3 protein has one entry and no DNA is given. This sample's clone table lists about 130,000 distinct CDR3 sequences. No antigen has been assigned to these receptors. Sequencing used naive CXCR3+ CD8+ T cells from blood. Subset denoted: CD45RO-CCR7+CD27+CD95- naive CD8+ T cells expressing CXCR3 (TNR3+). The receptors shown here come from a human donor in good health. Some clones in this sample may be carry-over from other donors' samples.

The rearrangement uses TRBV20-1 and TRBJ2-5; there is no DNA to check the TCRdb D call of TRBD2. The germline V gene has CDR1 DFQATT and CDR2 SNEGSKA (reference sequence). The CDR3 has 13 amino acids. CDR3 protein: CSARSGIEETQYF.

The chain links TRBV7-3 to TRBJ2-1. The CDR3 covers 16 residues. From germline, CDR1 is SGHTA and CDR2 FQGTGA. CDR3 protein: CASSLTVSPEDNEQFF. Variable domain in full (rest from reference TRBV7-3 and TRBJ2-1): GAGVSQTPSNKVTEKGKYVELRCDPISGHTALYWYRQSLGQGPEFLIYFQGTGAADDSGLPNDRFFAVRPEGSVSTLKIQRTERGDSAVYLCASSLTVSPEDNEQFFGPGTRLTVL.

This chain joins TRBV14 and TRBJ2-1; TCRdb selects TRBD2, and the lack of DNA leaves this call unchecked. Per the germline V gene, CDR1 is SGHDN and CDR2 is FVKESK. There are 18 residues in the CDR3. CDR3 sequence: CASSQEGAIWGSYNEQFF.

This chain connects TRBV6-6 to TRBJ2-3; lacking DNA, the TRBD2 call made by TCRdb goes unchecked. The CDR3 has 13 residues. Germline V gene lookup returns CDR1 MNHNY and CDR2 SVGAGI (reference sequence). CDR3 region: CASSYEGWDTQYF.

The chain carries TRBV10-3 and TRBJ2-7; TCRdb indicates TRBD2, and absent DNA this call remains unverified. This CDR3 contains 14 residues. Germline loops: CDR1 ENHRY, CDR2 SYGVKD. CDR3 protein: CAISERRERYEQYF.

V and J are TRBV6-5 and TRBJ2-2; the TCRdb D gene call, TRBD2, has no DNA to confirm it. This CDR3 has 17 amino acids. From germline, CDR1 is MNHEY and CDR2 SVGAGI. CDR3 in amino acids: CASSYSIAGGATGELFF.

The genes are TRBV29-1 and TRBJ2-1; the TRBD2 assignment by TCRdb is unverifiable without DNA. CDR1 SQVTM and CDR2 ANQGSEA come from the germline V gene. The CDR3 length is 13 residues. CDR3 protein: CSVIGPDYNEQFF.

This chain links TRBV12-5 with TRBJ1-2. The CDR3 covers 14 residues. Germline assignment: CDR1 LGHNT and CDR2 FRNRAP. The CDR3 sequence is CASGLVGQRYGYTF. The complete variable domain, with remaining parts taken from reference TRBV12-5 and TRBJ1-2, reads DARVTQTPRHKVTEMGQEVTMRCQPILGHNTVFWYRQTMMQGLELLAYFRNRAPLDDSGMPKDRFSAEMPDATLATLKIQPSEPRDSAVYFCASGLVGQRYGYTFGSGTRLTVV.

The gene calls are TRBV9 and TRBJ1-4; the TCRdb call, TRBD1, lacks DNA for checking. The CDR3 totals 16 residues. Germline V gives CDR1 SGDLS, CDR2 YYNGEE. The CDR3 here is CASSPRTDATNEKLFF.

The V and J genes are TRBV7-9 and TRBJ1-2; TCRdb calls TRBD1, which cannot be checked without DNA. This CDR3 comprises 14 residues. Germline CDR1 and CDR2: SEHNR and FQNEAQ (reference sequence). The CDR3 sequence is CASSLASRGYGYTF.

This chain joins TRBV7-9 and TRBJ2-1; TCRdb reports TRBD1, a call that lacks DNA to check it against. Germline assignment: CDR1 SEHNR and CDR2 FQNEAQ (reference sequence). CDR3 length: 16 amino acids. Here the CDR3 reads CASSLGTGISYNEQFF.

The chain has TRBV29-1 and TRBJ1-1. From germline, CDR1 is SQVTM and CDR2 ANQGSEA. This CDR3 spans 14 amino acids. The CDR3 here is CSVEERGAALGAFF.

The chain is built from TRBV6-6 and TRBJ1-2; the D gene TCRdb calls, TRBD1, cannot be checked with no DNA. This CDR3 is 11 amino acids long. The germline V gene has CDR1 MNHNY and CDR2 SVGAGI (reference sequence). CDR3 in amino acids: CASSFPGQGTF.

This rearrangement joins TRBV27 to TRBJ2-7. This CDR3 has 12 residues. Germline V CDR1 and CDR2: MNHEY, SMNVEV (reference sequence). CDR3 protein: CASSLKGYEQYF.

The J gene is TRBJ2-7, the V gene TRBV7-9; the TCRdb call, TRBD2, lacks DNA for checking. The CDR3 length is 15 residues. Per germline, CDR1 SEHNR and CDR2 FQNEAQ (reference sequence). CDR3 loop: CASSTTSLSSYEQYF.

The rearrangement links TRBV28 to TRBJ2-7; the TRBD1 assignment by TCRdb is unverifiable without DNA. Germline CDR1 reads MDHEN; CDR2 reads SYDVKM. This CDR3 is built from 14 residues. CDR3 in amino acids: CASRLNGHLYEQYF.

The chain carries TRBV29-1 and TRBJ1-1; without DNA, the TCRdb call of TRBD1 cannot be checked. Germline V gene sequence: CDR1 SQVTM, CDR2 ANQGSEA. The CDR3 totals 16 residues. CDR3 sequence reads: CSVAGGDQATNTEAFF.

The chain has TRBV20-1 and TRBJ2-5. There are 13 residues in the CDR3. Germline loops: CDR1 DFQATT, CDR2 SNEGSKA (reference sequence). The CDR3 sequence: CSARRLGWETQYF.

J is TRBJ1-2 and V is TRBV7-8; there is no DNA to check the TCRdb D call of TRBD1. Germline CDR1 and CDR2: SGHVS and FQNEAQ. The CDR3 is 13 residues long. The CDR3 spells CASSLGDRDGYTF.

The chain uses TRBV6-6 and TRBJ1-6; TCRdb calls TRBD1, which cannot be checked without DNA. In germline, CDR1 is MNHNY, CDR2 SVGAGI (reference sequence). This CDR3 is built from 16 residues. CDR3 protein: CASSSIQQGSNSPLHF.

The gene calls are TRBV4-2 and TRBJ2-5. The CDR3 length is 15 residues. The V gene's germline CDR1 is LGHNA and CDR2 YNFKEQ. The CDR3: CASSQDLGREETQYF.

The chain is built from TRBV6-5 and TRBJ2-3; TCRdb's D gene call, TRBD1, goes unchecked for lack of DNA. Germline loops: CDR1 MNHEY, CDR2 SVGAGI. This CDR3 has 16 residues. The CDR3 region is CASSFAETGIPDTQYF.

The chain links TRBV27 to TRBJ2-7. Looked up from germline, CDR1 is MNHEY and CDR2 is SMNVEV (reference sequence). This CDR3 contains 11 residues. The CDR3 spells CASSPFDEQYF.